The 32 T cell receptor beta chains below were found in one sample sequenced in a study of control samples from healthy donors and cancer patients (TCRdb year 2020). Library preparation employed the immunoSEQ multiplex PCR assay. As stored in TCRdb, this immuneACCESS dataset retains in-frame rearrangements with V and J assigned. A fraction of the clones does not appear; measured against another copy, unresolved V genes explain less than half of the discrepancy, and the remainder lacks a known reason. The sample includes around 80,000 clones, with around 92% observed a single time. The ten top clones hold approximately 15% of the sample. Specimen: blood. The receptors shown here come from a man aged 45-65 years in good health.

The rearrangement uses TRBV27 and TRBJ1-6; D is perhaps TRBD1 (6 bases). The germline CDR1 and CDR2 sequences are MNHEY and SMNVEV (reference sequence). The CDR3 totals 16 residues. Trimming removed 6 bases from V and 0 bases from J, with 12 bases in between. For the CDR3, the DNA is TGTGCCAGCAGGGGGACACCCAGCTCCTATAATTCACCCCTCCACTTT. It translates to CASRGTPSSYNSPLHF.

This clone appeared once. The rearrangement joins TRBV9 to TRBJ2-2; D is unresolved. CDR1 is SGDLS, CDR2 YYNGEE, per germline. This CDR3 spans 15 amino acids. V was clipped by 3 bases and J by 0 bases, with 9 bases between them. The CDR3 DNA is TGTGCCAGCAGCGAGGGCAGAGCGAACACCGGGGAGCTGTTTTTT. Translated: CASSEGRANTGELFF.

The chain links TRBV2 to TRBJ2-7, with D tentatively TRBD2 (7 bases). V was cut by 11 bases and J by 6 bases, with 23 bases left in between. The germline V gene encodes CDR1 SNHLY and CDR2 FYNNEI. The CDR3 totals 14 residues. CDR3 protein: CASRGAGAFTEQYF. For the CDR3, the DNA is TGTGCCTCTAGGGGCGCGGGGGCTTTTACCGAGCAGTACTTC.

DNA of the CDR3: TGTGCCAGCAGTGCGGCTAGCGGGACCTACAATGAGCAGTTCTTC. Its translation: CASSAASGTYNEQFF. The V and J genes are TRBV6-4 and TRBJ2-1, with 9 bases that match TRBD2. Germline trimming cut 4 bases from V and 2 bases from J; bases unmatched to any gene: 3. CDR1 is MRHNA and CDR2 is SNTAGT in the germline V gene. The CDR3 contains 15 residues.

CDR3: CASSGTASIQYF. CDR3 sequence (DNA): TGTGCCAGCAGTGGAACGGCTAGCATTCAGTACTTC. V usage is TRBV2 and J usage is TRBJ2-4; no reliable D call. CDR1 and CDR2 (germline): SNHLY, FYNNEI. V shed 4 bases and J shed 9 bases, with 10 bases lying between them. The CDR3 is 12 residues long.

The rearrangement links TRBV30 to TRBJ1-6; D perhaps matches TRBD1 (5 bases). V lost 2 bases and J 8 bases, leaving 10 bases between the germline ends. The CDR3 has 13 residues. The V gene's germline CDR1 is GTSNPN and CDR2 SVGIG (reference sequence). As DNA, the CDR3 is TGTGCCTGGAGTTCCGGGGGGGATTCACCCCTCCACTTT. Translated, it gives CAWSSGGDSPLHF.

CDR3: CASSALTPENSPLHF. As DNA, the CDR3 is TGTGCCAGCAGTGCCCTTACCCCTGAGAATTCACCCCTCCACTTT. The chain links TRBV28 to TRBJ1-6; no reliable D call. The germline gives CDR1 MDHEN, CDR2 SYDVKM. This CDR3 is built from 15 residues. With 5 bases removed from V and 7 bases from J, the gap between germline ends came to 15 bases.

This clone was detected only a few times. The gene calls are TRBV7-9 and TRBJ2-5, with D unresolved. Germline CDR1 and CDR2: SEHNR and FQNEAQ (reference sequence). The V and J ends lost 5 bases and 2 bases respectively, with 18 bases between them. This CDR3 comprises 16 residues. This CDR3 is CASSPSLTLYQETQYF. CDR3 bases: TGTGCCAGCAGCCCCTCTCTGACTCTGTATCAAGAGACCCAGTACTTC.

The V call is TRBV7-9, the J call TRBJ2-7, with 7 bases lining up with TRBD1. The CDR3 sequence is 13 residues long. Per germline, CDR1 SEHNR and CDR2 FQNEAQ (reference sequence). Trimming took 5 bases from V and 4 from J; bases not matched to a gene: 5. CDR3 nucleotide sequence: TGTGCCAGCAGCCCCCGGGACAGATACGAGCAGTACTTC. Amino acids: CASSPRDRYEQYF.

The chain combines TRBV5-1 with TRBJ1-4, with 8 bases that match TRBD1. Per the germline V gene, CDR1 is SGHRS and CDR2 is YFSETQ. The V segment lost 3 bases and the J segment 7 bases; nucleotides outside the gene matches: 11. The CDR3 has 16 amino acids. CDR3: CASSSATGEFGEKLFF. In nucleotides, the CDR3 is TGCGCCAGCAGCTCAGCGACAGGGGAGTTCGGTGAAAAACTGTTTTTT.

The chain employs TRBV5-6 and TRBJ1-4; D may be TRBD1 (5 bases). Trimming took 2 bases from V and 8 from J, leaving 13 bases between them. Germline CDR1 and CDR2: SGHDT and YYEEEE. CDR3 length: 14 residues. CDR3 nucleotide sequence: TGTGCCAGCAGCTTTGGGGCTTCTTGGGAAAAACTGTTTTTT. Its protein product is CASSFGASWEKLFF.

V is TRBV13 and J is TRBJ2-2; perhaps TRBD2 as D (5 bases). The CDR3 consists of 17 residues. CDR1 and CDR2 from the germline V gene are PRHDT and FYEKMQ (reference sequence). With 2 bases removed from V and 7 bases from J, the gap between germline ends came to 20 bases. The CDR3 here is CASSLPGTKTNRGELFF. As DNA, the CDR3 is TGTGCCAGCAGCTTACCGGGTACCAAGACTAACCGCGGGGAGCTGTTTTTT.

The rearrangement uses TRBV7-9 and TRBJ2-7, with a weak D call TRBD1 (8 bases). V lost 5 bases and J lost 2, with 13 bases in between. The V gene's germline CDR1 is SEHNR and CDR2 FQNEAQ (reference sequence). This CDR3 is 14 amino acids long. CDR3 DNA sequence: TGTGCCAGCAGCCGACAGGGGAGGGCCTACGAGCAGTACTTC. Protein: CASSRQGRAYEQYF.

The rearrangement uses TRBV6-2 or TRBV6-3 and TRBJ2-7; TRBD2 agrees at 12 bases. CDR1 is MNHEY and CDR2 is SVGEGT in the germline V gene. V lost 5 bases to trimming and J lost 5 bases; unmatched junction nucleotides: 13. This CDR3 is built from 17 residues. In nucleotides, the CDR3 is TGTGCCAGCAGTCCCCTGCTAGCGGGGGGGCCATTGAACGAGCAGTACTTC. Protein: CASSPLLAGGPLNEQYF.

This chain joins TRBV7-6 and TRBJ1-6, with D possibly TRBD1 on 5 matching bases. Trimming left V 5 bases short and J 8 bases short, with 13 bases between. Germline CDR1 and CDR2: SGHVS and FNYEAQ. CDR3 length: 14 amino acids. Here the CDR3 DNA reads TGTGCCAGCAGCCGCGAGGGGAGACATTCACCCCTCCACTTT. Residues: CASSREGRHSPLHF.

This chain joins TRBV18 and TRBJ2-5, with no clear D. The CDR3 spans 14 residues. The V gene's germline CDR1 is KGHSH and CDR2 LQKENI. Trimming took 2 bases from V and 1 from J, leaving 8 bases between them. The CDR3 region is CASSPGRIQETQYF. CDR3 DNA: TGTGCCAGCTCACCAGGACGGATCCAAGAGACCCAGTACTTC.

This chain uses TRBV24-1 with TRBJ1-1; TRBD1 is a possible D gene (6 bases). Germline V gene data show CDR1 as KGHDR and CDR2 as SFDVKD. The CDR3 runs 15 residues. V dropped 4 bases and J dropped 3 bases, with 14 bases sitting between them. The CDR3 here is CATSDGQRGDTEAFF. The CDR3 region has the DNA TGTGCCACCAGTGACGGACAGCGAGGGGACACTGAAGCTTTCTTT.

V usage is TRBV24-1 and J usage is TRBJ1-1; no definite D call. Per germline, CDR1 KGHDR and CDR2 SFDVKD. CDR3 length equals 14 residues. The V end was cut by 5 bases, the J end by 0 bases, with 9 bases between. The CDR3 protein is CATSALNMNTEAFF. CDR3 in DNA: TGTGCCACCAGTGCCCTAAATATGAACACTGAAGCTTTCTTT.

The chain combines TRBV30 with TRBJ2-7, with D possibly matching TRBD2 (6 bases). The CDR3 consists of 15 residues. The ends were cut back, 4 bases at V and 3 bases at J, with 19 bases in the middle. The germline V gene encodes CDR1 GTSNPN and CDR2 SVGIG (reference sequence). CDR3 bases: TGTGCCTGGAAGGAGGGGACCACCATACTCTACGAGCAGTACTTC. It yields the protein CAWKEGTTILYEQYF.

The V gene is TRBV19, the J gene TRBJ2-3; D unclear. Germline V gives CDR1 LNHDA, CDR2 SQIVND (reference sequence). The V end lost 6 bases, the J end lost 4 bases, and 11 bases lay between the germline ends. The CDR3 is 13 residues long. CDR3 in amino acids: CASRTLDADTQYF. The CDR3 DNA is TGTGCCAGTAGGACCCTAGATGCAGATACGCAGTATTTT.

The chain carries TRBV27 and TRBJ1-1, with D hard to call. The CDR3 is 15 residues long. The ends were cut back, 1 base at V and 3 bases at J, with 12 bases in the middle. CDR1 is MNHEY and CDR2 is SMNVEV in the germline V gene (reference sequence). CDR3 residues: CASSLLQPMYTEAFF. The CDR3 DNA follows: TGTGCCAGCAGTTTATTACAGCCTATGTACACTGAAGCTTTCTTT.

The rearrangement links TRBV29-1 to TRBJ2-5; D remains ambiguous. Germline CDR1 and CDR2: SQVTM and ANQGSEA. CDR3 length equals 13 residues. Trimming stripped 4 bases from V and 4 bases from J, with 13 bases between. The CDR3 reads CSVADHQGETQYF. Written as DNA, the CDR3 is TGCAGCGTTGCAGACCATCAAGGAGAGACCCAGTACTTC.

The genes are TRBV10-3 and TRBJ2-2; unclear D gene. The CDR3 loop spans 13 amino acids. The V end was cut by 11 bases, the J end by 0 bases, with 10 bases between. CDR1 is ENHRY and CDR2 is SYGVKD in the germline V gene. CDR3 region: CASDGANTGELFF. DNA for the CDR3: TGTGCCTCAGACGGAGCGAACACCGGGGAGCTGTTTTTT.

This clone was picked up one time. The chain employs TRBV24-1 and TRBJ1-1; no clear D gene. Deletions cut 4 bases from V and 1 base from J, with 9 bases between. Germline CDR1 reads KGHDR; CDR2 reads SFDVKD. This CDR3 has 14 amino acids. The CDR3 DNA reads as TGTGCCACCAGTGACCCGCGACGGAACACTGAAGCTTTCTTT. It codes for CATSDPRRNTEAFF.

This chain connects TRBV11-3 to TRBJ2-2; 8 nucleotides match TRBD1. The CDR3 contains 17 residues. With 0 bases clipped from V and 1 base from J, the junction kept 4 bases outside the gene matches. In germline, CDR1 is SGHNT, CDR2 YENEEA. CDR3 protein: CASSLDAGTGNTGELFF. DNA of the CDR3: TGTGCCAGCAGCTTAGATGCCGGGACAGGGAACACCGGGGAGCTGTTTTTT.

The gene calls are TRBV9 and TRBJ1-1, with TRBD1 matching 8 bases. V lost 4 bases and J lost 6; bases outside the gene matches: 8. Germline V gives CDR1 SGDLS, CDR2 YYNGEE. The CDR3 runs to 14 residues. The CDR3, as DNA: TGTGCCAGCAGCCCTGAGGCGGACAGGGCTGAAGCTTTCTTT. Protein product: CASSPEADRAEAFF.

This clone occurred once. This chain joins TRBV10-2 and TRBJ1-1, with unresolved D. This CDR3 has 13 residues. From germline, CDR1 is WSHSY and CDR2 SAAADI. Trimming shortened V by 0 bases and J by 6 bases, and 8 bases separated the two germline ends. The CDR3 here is CASSESGGAEAFF. CDR3 bases: TGCGCCAGCAGTGAGTCTGGTGGGGCTGAAGCTTTCTTT.

The chain employs TRBV5-6 and TRBJ1-1, with 9 nucleotides matching TRBD1. In germline, CDR1 is SGHDT, CDR2 YYEEEE. There are 15 residues in the CDR3. After removal of 4 bases from V and 5 bases from J, the junction contained 9 bases not matched to a gene. This chain's CDR3 is CASSPRQGGYTEAFF. CDR3 nucleotide sequence: TGTGCCAGCAGCCCCAGACAGGGGGGGTATACTGAAGCTTTCTTT. The whole variable domain, filled in from reference TRBV5-6 and TRBJ1-1, reads DAGVTQSPTHLIKTRGQQVTLRCSPKSGHDTVSWYQQALGQGPQFIFQYYEEEERQRGNFPDRFSGHQFPNYSSELNVNALLLGDSALYLCASSPRQGGYTEAFFGQGTRLTVV.

This clone was seen once. This rearrangement joins TRBV2 to TRBJ1-6; D remains ambiguous. Trimming took 2 bases from V and 7 from J, leaving 6 bases between them. The germline V gene encodes CDR1 SNHLY and CDR2 FYNNEI. The CDR3 extends over 13 amino acids. For the CDR3, the DNA is TGTGCCAGCAGTGAAAGAAGGAATTCACCCCTCCACTTT. As protein: CASSERRNSPLHF.

The chain uses TRBV7-9 and TRBJ1-1; D is unresolved. CDR1 SEHNR and CDR2 FQNEAQ come from the germline V gene (reference sequence). V was clipped by 0 bases and J by 8 bases, with 7 bases between them. The CDR3 has 12 amino acids. The CDR3 loop reads CASSLAGTEAFF. CDR3 sequence (DNA): TGTGCCAGCAGCTTAGCCGGAACAGAAGCTTTCTTT.

The gene calls are TRBV5-6 and TRBJ1-2; D ambiguous. The V gene lost 4 bases and the J gene lost 4 bases, with 14 bases spanning the gap. Germline CDR1 is SGHDT and CDR2 is YYEEEE. CDR3 length: 14 residues. The CDR3 nucleotides are TGTGCCAGCAGCCAACTGGGGAAATCCTATGGCTACACCTTC. It translates to CASSQLGKSYGYTF. The full variable domain, in which reference TRBV5-6 and TRBJ1-2 provide the parts outside the CDR3, is DAGVTQSPTHLIKTRGQQVTLRCSPKSGHDTVSWYQQALGQGPQFIFQYYEEEERQRGNFPDRFSGHQFPNYSSELNVNALLLGDSALYLCASSQLGKSYGYTFGSGTRLTVV.

The V gene is TRBV19, the J gene TRBJ1-5, with D maybe TRBD1 (5 bases). The germline V gene encodes CDR1 LNHDA and CDR2 SQIVND (reference sequence). V was shortened by 5 bases and J by 2 bases, with 13 bases between the two germline ends. This CDR3 region has 15 residues. The CDR3 sequence: CASSVGDGGNQPQHF. The CDR3 bases are TGTGCCAGTAGTGTAGGGGATGGTGGCAATCAGCCCCAGCATTTT.